Here is one T cell receptor beta chain with its context. The antigen it recognizes is unknown. Per-base quality was not reported, and no clone a single base away is much larger than it. Libraries were prepared through PCR. The sequencing machine was an Illumina HiSeq 2500. TCR library preparation used molecular barcoding, with unique molecular identifiers applied to normalize quantification of the TCRbeta repertoire. TCRdb took the public reads, trimmed them with fastp at Q25, ran MiXCR for clone calling and kept in-frame beta chains. CDR3 protein sequences are deduplicated, and each keeps its most common genes and DNA. The sample has 300,000 to 350,000 distinct CDR3 sequences on record, approximately 23% of them singletons. The leading ten clones occupy approximately 11% of the sample. This sample is part of a study of T-cell reconstitution after alpha-beta-depleted transplantation in children (dated by TCRdb to the mid-2010s). Regarding the study in general: The study quantitatively tracked T-cell immune reconstitution after TCRalphabeta/CD19-depleted allogeneic hematopoietic cell transplantation in children using TCR repertoire profiling. Overall results and qualifications from the work: Over the following months the frequencies of hyperexpanded clones went down, and after one year T-cell counts and TCRbeta diversity were mostly credited to newly produced T cells. In some patients, the high TCRbeta diversity seen at day 60 was put down to recipient T cells and intrathymic progenitors that had survived conditioning. The apparently early alphabetaT-cell count recovery about two months after transplant was reportedly dependent on only several hundred rapidly expanded clones derived from non-depleted graft cells.

CDR3 length: 19 amino acids, cysteine to phenylalanine. Of all the DNA, just the CDR3 is kept, 57 bases in frame from base 1. V drops 4 bases and J drops 0 bases, leaving 21 bases in between. In light of the paper, this sample's treatment or condition label describes: allogeneic hematopoietic cell transplantation with graft depleted of TCRalphabeta T cells and CD19 B cells. TCRalphabeta/CD19-depleted allogeneic hematopoietic cell grafts were given to the transplant recipients, all of whom were children. The sequences come from PBMCs, mostly from graft donor cells, collected 180 days after TCRalphabeta/CD19-depleted stem cell transplant. The TCR was taken from a male patient younger than 18 who had a stem cell transplant for acute lymphoblastic leukemia, so the T cells may come from the graft donor. Rearrangement joined TRBV12-3 or TRBV12-4 to TRBJ2-2, with a tentative D gene TRBD1 over 5 matching bases. The nucleotide sequence is TGTGCCAGCAGTTCGACCACAATGACAGCACAAGCGAACACCGGGGAGCTGTTTTTT. Translated, it reads CASSSTTMTAQANTGELFF.